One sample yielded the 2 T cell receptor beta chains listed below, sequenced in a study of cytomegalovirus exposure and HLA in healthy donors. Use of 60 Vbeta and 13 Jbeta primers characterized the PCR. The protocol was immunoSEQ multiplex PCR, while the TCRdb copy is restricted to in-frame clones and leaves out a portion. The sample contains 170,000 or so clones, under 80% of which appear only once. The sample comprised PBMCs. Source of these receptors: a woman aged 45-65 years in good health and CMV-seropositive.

The CDR3 DNA reads as TGTGCTAGTGGTTTGGTACAGGGTTTCTACACCTTC. Translation: CASGLVQGFYTF. This rearrangement joins TRBV12-5 to TRBJ1-2, with D perhaps matching TRBD1 (6 bases). The germline CDR1 and CDR2 sequences are LGHNT and FRNRAP. Trimming shortened V by 0 bases and J by 10 bases, and 9 bases separated the two germline ends. The CDR3 runs to 12 residues.

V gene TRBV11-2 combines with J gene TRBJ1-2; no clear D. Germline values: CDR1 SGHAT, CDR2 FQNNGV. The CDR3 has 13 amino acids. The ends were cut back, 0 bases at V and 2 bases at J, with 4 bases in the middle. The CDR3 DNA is TGTGCCAGCAGCTTAGACTCCAACTATGGCTACACCTTC. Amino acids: CASSLDSNYGYTF.